A single sample is the source of the 27 T cell receptor beta chains below, sequenced in a study of OX40 agonist ivuxolimab in advanced cancers. The data were produced by immunoSEQ multiplex PCR, yet TCRdb's version contains in-frame clones alone and is incomplete. The top ten clones hold 0.27% of a sample with tens of thousands of clones, about 88% of them seen once. Sequences were derived from CD4+ or CD8+ T cells sorted from blood, sampled in a trial of the OX40 agonist ivuxolimab. These receptors all come from an adult with an advanced solid tumor such as melanoma, head and neck, liver or kidney cancer.

The rearrangement links TRBV4-1 to TRBJ2-7; D possibly matches TRBD1 or TRBD2 (6 bases each). CDR3 length equals 15 residues. V lost 6 bases, J lost 0 bases, and 15 bases lay in between. Germline V CDR1 and CDR2: MGHRA, YSYEKL. The CDR3 coding sequence is TGCGCCAGCAGACAACAGGGACTCCCCTCCTACGAGCAGTACTTC. Its translation: CASRQQGLPSYEQYF.

V usage is TRBV10-2 and J usage is TRBJ2-5; D tentatively reads TRBD1 or TRBD2 (5 bases each). CDR3 length equals 13 residues. Deletions cut 7 bases from V and 4 bases from J, with 13 bases between. Germline V CDR1 and CDR2: WSHSY, SAAADI. CDR3 in DNA: TGCGCCAGCAAGGCAGGGAGTCTAGAGACCCAGTACTTC. Its translation: CASKAGSLETQYF.

The J gene is TRBJ1-1, the V gene TRBV20-1; D is unresolved. Trimming left V 6 bases short and J 1 base short, with 6 bases between. CDR1 DFQATT and CDR2 SNEGSKA come from the germline V gene (reference sequence). CDR3 size: 11 residues. In DNA form, the CDR3 reads TGCAGTGCGGAGAAGAACACTGAAGCTTTCTTT. The encoded protein is CSAEKNTEAFF.

J is TRBJ2-7 and V is TRBV6-5; D possibly matches TRBD1 or TRBD2 (5 bases each). The V and J ends lost 0 bases and 4 bases respectively, with 16 bases between them. Germline V gene data show CDR1 as MNHEY and CDR2 as SVGAGI. The CDR3 is made up of 16 amino acids. The CDR3 loop reads CASSYSTGPIFYEQYF. CDR3 DNA: TGTGCCAGCAGTTACTCGACGGGACCCATCTTTTACGAGCAGTACTTC.

This clone was found once. The gene calls are TRBV11-1 and TRBJ2-5, with D perhaps TRBD1 or TRBD2 (5 bases each). This CDR3 region has 17 residues. Germline assignment: CDR1 SGHAT and CDR2 FQDESV (reference sequence). Trimming removed 4 bases from V and 5 bases from J, with 23 bases in between. DNA of the CDR3: TGTGCCAGCAGCTCCCTGGACGGGACCGTCTGGGGGGAGACCCAGTACTTC. It codes for CASSSLDGTVWGETQYF.

V usage is TRBV15 and J usage is TRBJ2-1; no firm D call. There are 18 residues in the CDR3. Germline V gene sequence: CDR1 LNHNV, CDR2 YYDKDF (reference sequence). V lost 3 bases to trimming and J lost 0 bases, with 18 bases between them. The CDR3 spells CATSSELLRVRSYNEQFF. For the CDR3, the DNA is TGTGCCACCAGCAGCGAGTTATTACGGGTCCGCTCCTACAATGAGCAGTTCTTC. Supplemented by reference TRBV15 and TRBJ2-1, the full variable domain reads DAMVIQNPRYQVTQFGKPVTLSCSQTLNHNVMYWYQQKSSQAPKLLFHYYDKDFNNEADTPDNFQSRRPNTSFCFLDIRSPGLGDTAMYLCATSSELLRVRSYNEQFFGPGTRLTVL.

The genes are TRBV6-5 and TRBJ2-1; D gene unclear. There are 13 residues in the CDR3. The germline V and J ends were trimmed by 5 bases and 1 base, with 6 bases remaining between them. Germline CDR1 reads MNHEY; CDR2 reads SVGAGI. The CDR3 bases are TGTGCCAGCAGTGAACAATCCTACAATGAGCAGTTCTTC. Its protein is CASSEQSYNEQFF.

The chain employs TRBV4-2 and TRBJ2-2; D is perhaps TRBD1 (6 bases). The CDR3 runs to 17 residues. V was clipped by 0 bases and J by 3 bases, with 14 bases between them. Per germline, CDR1 LGHNA and CDR2 YNFKEQ. The CDR3 DNA is TGTGCCAGCAGCCAAGATAGTCGGCAGGGGTACACCGGGGAGCTGTTTTTT. Translating it yields CASSQDSRQGYTGELFF.

The chain uses TRBV11-2 and TRBJ2-2; 8 nucleotides align to TRBD2. The V segment lost 3 bases and the J segment 8 bases; nucleotides outside the gene matches: 8. The germline V gene encodes CDR1 SGHAT and CDR2 FQNNGV. CDR3 size: 15 residues. The CDR3 is CASSFDGLAAGELFF. The CDR3 DNA follows: TGTGCCAGCAGCTTCGATGGACTAGCAGCTGGGGAGCTGTTTTTT.

The chain links TRBV7-9 to TRBJ1-1; D is undetermined. The CDR3 runs 14 residues. From germline, CDR1 is SEHNR and CDR2 FQNEAQ (reference sequence). Trimming left V 3 bases short and J 4 bases short, with 12 bases between. The CDR3 spells CASSFSLTVTEAFF. CDR3 coding DNA: TGTGCCAGCAGCTTCTCCCTTACTGTCACTGAAGCTTTCTTT.

This chain joins TRBV19 and TRBJ1-2; tentatively, D is TRBD1 (6 bases). Trimming pared 3 bases from V and 8 bases from J, leaving 13 bases between. The germline V gene encodes CDR1 LNHDA and CDR2 SQIVND (reference sequence). The CDR3 totals 13 residues. The CDR3 DNA reads as TGTGCCAGTAGTATCTTCGCAGGGGAAGGCTACACCTTC. Translated: CASSIFAGEGYTF.

The chain couples TRBV28 to TRBJ2-1, with 8 bases aligning to TRBD2. The V segment lost 1 base and the J segment 4 bases; nucleotides outside the gene matches: 6. Looked up from germline, CDR1 is MDHEN and CDR2 is SYDVKM. This CDR3 is built from 16 residues. The CDR3 coding sequence is TGTGCCAGCAGTTTATTGAGCGGGAGCGATTACAATGAGCAGTTCTTC. This codes for CASSLLSGSDYNEQFF.

The chain has TRBV11-2 and TRBJ2-7; 9 bases agree with TRBD2. CDR1 is SGHAT and CDR2 is FQNNGV in the germline V gene. The CDR3 covers 14 residues. V shed 4 bases, J shed 5 bases, and the junction held 6 bases outside the gene matches. The chain's CDR3 is CASSSLAGFDEQYF. The CDR3 DNA follows: TGTGCCAGCAGCTCCCTAGCGGGATTCGACGAGCAGTACTTC.

V usage is TRBV9 and J usage is TRBJ2-7, with D maybe TRBD2 (6 bases). The CDR3 has 14 residues. Germline V lookup: CDR1 SGDLS, CDR2 YYNGEE. V lost 4 bases and J 3 bases, leaving 14 bases between the germline ends. The CDR3 loop is CASSTGVEGYEQYF. The DNA for the CDR3 is TGTGCCAGCAGCACAGGAGTGGAGGGCTACGAGCAGTACTTC.

The chain combines TRBV19 with TRBJ1-6, with TRBD1 identical over 9 bases. Germline V gene lookup returns CDR1 LNHDA and CDR2 SQIVND (reference sequence). The CDR3 runs to 14 residues. V gave up 9 bases and J gave up 10 bases; unmatched junction bases: 10. CDR3 amino acids: CASQGQGEASPLHF. The CDR3 DNA sequence: TGTGCCAGCCAGGGACAGGGAGAAGCCTCACCCCTCCACTTT.

V is TRBV28 and J is TRBJ2-7, with D unclear. The CDR3 length is 13 residues. The V end lost 4 bases, the J end lost 1 base, and 8 bases lay between the germline ends. Germline-derived CDR1 and CDR2 are MDHEN and SYDVKM. The CDR3 nucleotides are TGTGCCAGCAGTTCCCAGCCATCCTACGAGCAGTACTTC. As protein: CASSSQPSYEQYF.

The chain recombines TRBV6-5 with TRBJ1-1, with D unresolved. V lost 1 base, J lost 7 bases, and 7 bases lay in between. The CDR3 is 12 amino acids. Germline loops: CDR1 MNHEY, CDR2 SVGAGI. This CDR3 is CASSYWQNEAFF. Written as DNA, the CDR3 is TGTGCCAGCAGTTACTGGCAGAATGAAGCTTTCTTT.

This sequence joins TRBV29-1 and TRBJ2-2; the D gene is possibly TRBD1 (6 bases). The CDR3 loop spans 14 amino acids. With 0 bases removed from V and 5 bases from J, the gap between germline ends came to 10 bases. Germline V gene data show CDR1 as SQVTM and CDR2 as ANQGSEA. DNA for the CDR3: TGCAGCGTTGAAGACAAAAGGGGGACCGGGGAGCTGTTTTTT. It yields the protein CSVEDKRGTGELFF.

The chain couples TRBV28 to TRBJ2-5; tentatively, D is TRBD2 (5 bases). The CDR3 has 14 amino acids. Trimming shortened V by 6 bases and J by 5 bases, and 16 bases separated the two germline ends. Germline V gives CDR1 MDHEN, CDR2 SYDVKM. For the CDR3, the DNA is TGTGCCAGCAGCACTACGGGGTCTCCGGAGACCCAGTACTTC. Encoded protein: CASSTTGSPETQYF.

The CDR3: CASSISGGLTYGYTF. The DNA for the CDR3 is TGTGCCAGTAGTATCTCCGGGGGGCTGACCTATGGCTACACCTTC. The rearrangement links TRBV19 to TRBJ1-2; possible D gene TRBD1, 6 bases. V lost 3 bases, J lost 4 bases, and 15 bases lay in between. From germline, CDR1 is LNHDA and CDR2 SQIVND (reference sequence). The CDR3 extends over 15 amino acids.

J is TRBJ1-3 and V is TRBV4-3; D is unclear. Germline-derived CDR1 and CDR2 are LGHNA and YSLEER. Trimming removed 7 bases at V and 2 bases at J, with 15 bases between. CDR3 size: 15 residues. CDR3 DNA: TGCGCCAGCAAACAATTAGGGAGTACTGGAAACACCATATATTTT. Translated: CASKQLGSTGNTIYF.

The rearrangement links TRBV11-2 to TRBJ1-2, with TRBD1 matching 7 bases. CDR1 and CDR2 (germline): SGHAT, FQNNGV. After removal of 1 base from V and 6 bases from J, the junction contained 5 bases not matched to a gene. The CDR3 is 14 residues long. The CDR3 is CASSLGTGKNGYTF. The DNA of the CDR3 is TGTGCCAGCAGCTTAGGGACAGGCAAAAATGGCTACACCTTC. Based on the CDR3 plus reference TRBV11-2 and TRBJ1-2, the full variable domain is EAGVAQSPRYKIIEKRQSVAFWCNPISGHATLYWYQQILGQGPKLLIQFQNNGVVDDSQLPKDRFSAERLKGVDSTLKIQPAKLEDSAVYLCASSLGTGKNGYTFGSGTRLTVV.

This chain connects TRBV25-1 to TRBJ1-1; 8 positions agree with TRBD1. J gave up 0 bases and V 4 bases, and 10 bases lay outside the gene matches. Germline CDR1 MGHDK, CDR2 SYGVNS. The CDR3 consists of 17 residues. The CDR3 is CASSAPGTGTMNTEAFF. The CDR3 DNA is TGTGCCAGCAGTGCCCCCGGGACAGGAACAATGAACACTGAAGCTTTCTTT.

This clone was seen once. This rearrangement joins TRBV5-1 to TRBJ2-1, with D possibly TRBD2 on 6 matching bases. This CDR3 comprises 15 residues. V was clipped by 4 bases and J by 7 bases, with 18 bases between them. Germline CDR1 is SGHRS and CDR2 is YFSETQ. The CDR3 protein is CASSGPAGGSNEQFF. The CDR3 nucleotides are TGCGCCAGCAGCGGACCAGCGGGCGGGTCGAATGAGCAGTTCTTC.

V usage is TRBV5-4 and J usage is TRBJ2-1, with TRBD2 matching 7 bases. After removal of 3 bases from V and 0 bases from J, the junction contained 9 bases not matched to a gene. The CDR3 has 17 amino acids. Germline loops: CDR1 SGHNT, CDR2 YYREEE (reference sequence). Here the CDR3 DNA reads TGTGCCAGCAGCTGGAATACTAGCGCCCCCTCCTACAATGAGCAGTTCTTC. Translation gives CASSWNTSAPSYNEQFF.

J is TRBJ2-7 and V is TRBV6-1, with 14 positions matching TRBD2. This CDR3 has 15 residues. V was pared by 7 bases and J by 6 bases, with 8 bases of the junction left unmatched. CDR1 and CDR2 from the germline V gene are MNHNS and SASEGT. CDR3 bases: TGTGCCAGCACCAGGGGGGGACTAGCGGGAGTCGAGCAGTACTTC. Its translation: CASTRGGLAGVEQYF.

This chain links TRBV7-6 with TRBJ2-1; 9 nucleotides line up with TRBD2. The germline V gene has CDR1 SGHVS and CDR2 FNYEAQ. Trimming cost V 4 bases and J 8 bases; bases outside gene matches: 12. The CDR3 has 16 residues. CDR3 coding DNA: TGTGCCAGCAGCTCCGGCCTAGCGGGATTAACCCATGAGCAGTTCTTC. Its protein product is CASSSGLAGLTHEQFF.